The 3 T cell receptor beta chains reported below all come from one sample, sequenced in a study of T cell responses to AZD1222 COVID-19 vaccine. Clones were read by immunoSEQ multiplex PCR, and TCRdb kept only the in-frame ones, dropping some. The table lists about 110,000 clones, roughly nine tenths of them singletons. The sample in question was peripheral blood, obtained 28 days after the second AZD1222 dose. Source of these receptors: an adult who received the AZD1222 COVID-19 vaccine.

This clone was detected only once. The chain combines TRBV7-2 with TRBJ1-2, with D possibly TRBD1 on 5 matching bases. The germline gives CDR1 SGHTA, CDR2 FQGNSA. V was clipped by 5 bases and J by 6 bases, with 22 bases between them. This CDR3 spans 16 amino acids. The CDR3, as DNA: TGTGCCAGCAGCATTGGACCCGGGGGTGATTTGAATGGCTACACCTTC. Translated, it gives CASSIGPGGDLNGYTF.

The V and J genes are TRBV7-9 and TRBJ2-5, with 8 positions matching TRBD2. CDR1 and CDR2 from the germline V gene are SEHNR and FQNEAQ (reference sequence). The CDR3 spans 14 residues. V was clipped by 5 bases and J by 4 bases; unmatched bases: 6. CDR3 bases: TGTGCCAGCAGCATGCGGACTAGCCTAGAGACCCAGTACTTC. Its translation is CASSMRTSLETQYF.

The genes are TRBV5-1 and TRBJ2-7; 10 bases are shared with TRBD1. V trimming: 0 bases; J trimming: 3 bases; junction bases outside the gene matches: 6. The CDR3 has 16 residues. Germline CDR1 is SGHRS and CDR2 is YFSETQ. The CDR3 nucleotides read TGCGCCAGCAGCTTGGGTTTCGGGACAGGGGACTACGAGCAGTACTTC. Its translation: CASSLGFGTGDYEQYF.